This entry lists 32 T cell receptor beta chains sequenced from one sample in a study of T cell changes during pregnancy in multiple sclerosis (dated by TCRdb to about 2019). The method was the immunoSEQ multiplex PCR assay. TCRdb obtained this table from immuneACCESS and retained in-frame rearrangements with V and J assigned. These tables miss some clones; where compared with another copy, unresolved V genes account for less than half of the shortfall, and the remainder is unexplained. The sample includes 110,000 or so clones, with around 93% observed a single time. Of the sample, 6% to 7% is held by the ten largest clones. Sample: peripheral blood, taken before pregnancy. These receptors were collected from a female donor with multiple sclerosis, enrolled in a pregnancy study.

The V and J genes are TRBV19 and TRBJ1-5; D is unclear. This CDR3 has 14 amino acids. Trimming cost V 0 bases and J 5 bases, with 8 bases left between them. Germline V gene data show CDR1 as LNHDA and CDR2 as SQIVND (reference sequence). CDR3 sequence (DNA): TGTGCCAGTAGTATAGAAGGCGCGGATCAGCCCCAGCATTTT. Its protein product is CASSIEGADQPQHF.

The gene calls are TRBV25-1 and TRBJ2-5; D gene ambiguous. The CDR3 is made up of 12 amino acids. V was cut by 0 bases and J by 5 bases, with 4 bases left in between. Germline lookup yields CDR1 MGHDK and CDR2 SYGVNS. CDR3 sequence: CASSEYMETQYF. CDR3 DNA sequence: TGTGCCAGCAGTGAATATATGGAGACCCAGTACTTC. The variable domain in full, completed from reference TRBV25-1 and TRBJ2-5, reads EADIYQTPRYLVIGTGKKITLECSQTMGHDKMYWYQQDPGMELHLIHYSYGVNSTEKGDLSSESTVSRIRTEHFPLTLESARPSHTSQYLCASSEYMETQYFGPGTRLLVL.

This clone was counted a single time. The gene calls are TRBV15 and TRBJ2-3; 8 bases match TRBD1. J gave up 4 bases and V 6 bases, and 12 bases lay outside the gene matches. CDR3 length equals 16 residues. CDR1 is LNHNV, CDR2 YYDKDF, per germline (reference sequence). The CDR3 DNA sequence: TGTGCCACCAGAAGGGGCAGGGGGCTCGGGGCAGATACGCAGTATTTT. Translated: CATRRGRGLGADTQYF.

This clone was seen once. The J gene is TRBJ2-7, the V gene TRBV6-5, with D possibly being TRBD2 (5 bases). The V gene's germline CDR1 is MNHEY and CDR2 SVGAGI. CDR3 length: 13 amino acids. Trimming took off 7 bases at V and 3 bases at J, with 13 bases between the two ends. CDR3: CASKRSLNYEQYF. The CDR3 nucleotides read TGTGCCAGCAAGCGGTCCCTAAACTACGAGCAGTACTTC.

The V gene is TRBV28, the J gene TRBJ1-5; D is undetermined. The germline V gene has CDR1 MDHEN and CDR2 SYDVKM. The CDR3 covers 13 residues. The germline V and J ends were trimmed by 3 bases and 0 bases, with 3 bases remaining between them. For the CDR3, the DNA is TGTGCCAGCAGTTTGGCTAGCAATCAGCCCCAGCATTTT. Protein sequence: CASSLASNQPQHF.

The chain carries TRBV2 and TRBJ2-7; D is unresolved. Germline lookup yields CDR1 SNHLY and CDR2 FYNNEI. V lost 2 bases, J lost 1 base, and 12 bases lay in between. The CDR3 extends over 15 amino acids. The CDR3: CASSEWQLTSYEQYF. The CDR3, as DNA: TGTGCCAGCAGTGAATGGCAATTGACTTCCTACGAGCAGTACTTC.

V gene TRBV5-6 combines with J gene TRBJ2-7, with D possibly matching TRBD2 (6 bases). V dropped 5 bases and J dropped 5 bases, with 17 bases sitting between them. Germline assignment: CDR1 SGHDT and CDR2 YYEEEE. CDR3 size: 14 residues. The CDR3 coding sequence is TGTGCCAGCAGGCGGGACCGACAGAAAGACGAGCAGTACTTC. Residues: CASRRDRQKDEQYF.

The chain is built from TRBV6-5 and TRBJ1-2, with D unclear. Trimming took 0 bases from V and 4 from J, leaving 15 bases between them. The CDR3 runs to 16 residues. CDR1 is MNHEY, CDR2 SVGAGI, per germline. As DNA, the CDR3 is TGTGCCAGCAGTTACTCGATCCTGGGTTCTAGCTATGGCTACACCTTC. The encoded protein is CASSYSILGSSYGYTF.

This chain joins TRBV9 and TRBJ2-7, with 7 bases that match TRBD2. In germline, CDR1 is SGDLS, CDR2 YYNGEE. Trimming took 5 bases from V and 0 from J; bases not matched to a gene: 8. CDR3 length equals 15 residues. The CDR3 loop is CASSRLGGSSYEQYF. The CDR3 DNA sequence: TGTGCCAGCAGTCGGCTGGGGGGGAGCTCCTACGAGCAGTACTTC.

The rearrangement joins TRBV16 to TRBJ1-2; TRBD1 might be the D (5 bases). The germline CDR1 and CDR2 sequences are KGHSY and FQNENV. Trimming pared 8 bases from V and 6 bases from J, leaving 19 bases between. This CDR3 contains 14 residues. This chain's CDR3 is CASHYDPEGDGYTF. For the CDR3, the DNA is TGTGCCAGCCACTACGACCCAGAAGGGGATGGCTACACCTTC.

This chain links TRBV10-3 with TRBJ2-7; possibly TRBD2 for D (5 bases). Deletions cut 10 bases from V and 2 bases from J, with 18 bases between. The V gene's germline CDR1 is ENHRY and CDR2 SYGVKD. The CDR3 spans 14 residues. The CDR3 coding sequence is TGTGCCAGCGGGCTCGGTTTCTCCGCCTACGAGCAGTACTTC. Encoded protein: CASGLGFSAYEQYF.

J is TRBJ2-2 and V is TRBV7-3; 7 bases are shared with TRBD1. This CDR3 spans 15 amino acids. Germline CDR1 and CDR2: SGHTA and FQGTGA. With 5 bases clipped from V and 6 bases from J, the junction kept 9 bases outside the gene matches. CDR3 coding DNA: TGTGCCAGCAGCGTACAGACAGGGACGGCCGGGGAGCTGTTTTTT. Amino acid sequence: CASSVQTGTAGELFF. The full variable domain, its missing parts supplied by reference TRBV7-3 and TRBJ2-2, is GAGVSQTPSNKVTEKGKYVELRCDPISGHTALYWYRQSLGQGPEFLIYFQGTGAADDSGLPNDRFFAVRPEGSVSTLKIQRTERGDSAVYLCASSVQTGTAGELFFGEGSRLTVL.

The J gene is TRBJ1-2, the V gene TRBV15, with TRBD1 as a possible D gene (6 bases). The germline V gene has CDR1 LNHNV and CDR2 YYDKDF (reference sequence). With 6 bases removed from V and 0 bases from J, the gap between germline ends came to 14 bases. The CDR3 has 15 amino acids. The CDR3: CATRQTGATNYGYTF. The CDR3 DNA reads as TGTGCCACCAGACAGACAGGCGCGACTAACTATGGCTACACCTTC.

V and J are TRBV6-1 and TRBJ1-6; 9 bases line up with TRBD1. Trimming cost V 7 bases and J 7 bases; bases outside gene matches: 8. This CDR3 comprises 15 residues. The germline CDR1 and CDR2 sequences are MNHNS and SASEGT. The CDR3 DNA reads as TGTGCCAGCAATTTGGGACAGGGAGGGAATTCACCCCTCCACTTT. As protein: CASNLGQGGNSPLHF.

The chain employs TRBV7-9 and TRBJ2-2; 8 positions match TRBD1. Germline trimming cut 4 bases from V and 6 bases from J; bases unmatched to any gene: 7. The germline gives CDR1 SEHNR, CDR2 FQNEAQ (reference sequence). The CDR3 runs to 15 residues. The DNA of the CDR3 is TGTGCCAGCAGCTCCCACAGGGGGTGGGCCGGGGAGCTGTTTTTT. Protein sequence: CASSSHRGWAGELFF.

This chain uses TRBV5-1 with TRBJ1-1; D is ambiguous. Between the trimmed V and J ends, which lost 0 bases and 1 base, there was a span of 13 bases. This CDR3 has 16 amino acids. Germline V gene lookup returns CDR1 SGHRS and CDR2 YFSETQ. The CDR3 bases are TGCGCCAGCAGCTTGGCCGGAGTATACGGGAACACTGAAGCTTTCTTT. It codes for CASSLAGVYGNTEAFF. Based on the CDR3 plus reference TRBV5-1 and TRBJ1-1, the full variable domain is KAGVTQTPRYLIKTRGQQVTLSCSPISGHRSVSWYQQTPGQGLQFLFEYFSETQRNKGNFPGRFSGRQFSNSRSEMNVSTLELGDSALYLCASSLAGVYGNTEAFFGQGTRLTVV.

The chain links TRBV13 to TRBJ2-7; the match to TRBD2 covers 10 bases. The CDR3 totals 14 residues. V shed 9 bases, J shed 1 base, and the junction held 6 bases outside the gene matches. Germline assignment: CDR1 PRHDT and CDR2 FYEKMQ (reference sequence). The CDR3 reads CASNSGRSSYEQYF. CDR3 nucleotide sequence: TGTGCCAGTAATAGCGGGAGGAGTTCCTACGAGCAGTACTTC. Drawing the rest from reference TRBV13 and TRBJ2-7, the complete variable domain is AAGVIQSPRHLIKEKRETATLKCYPIPRHDTVYWYQQGPGQDPQFLISFYEKMQSDKGSIPDRFSAQQFSDYHSELNMSSLELGDSALYFCASNSGRSSYEQYFGPGTRLTVT.

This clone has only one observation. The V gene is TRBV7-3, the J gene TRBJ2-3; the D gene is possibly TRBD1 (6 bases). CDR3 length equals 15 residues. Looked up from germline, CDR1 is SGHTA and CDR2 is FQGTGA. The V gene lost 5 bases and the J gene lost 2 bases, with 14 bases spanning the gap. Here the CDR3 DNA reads TGTGCCAGCAGCGTCGGACAGCGTCACACAGATACGCAGTATTTT. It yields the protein CASSVGQRHTDTQYF.

CDR3 protein: CASSSPGTSGRDTQYF. Written as DNA, the CDR3 is TGTGCCAGCAGCTCACCCGGGACTAGCGGGAGAGATACGCAGTATTTT. V usage is TRBV7-9 and J usage is TRBJ2-3; TRBD2 matches 14 bases. The germline CDR1 and CDR2 sequences are SEHNR and FQNEAQ (reference sequence). This CDR3 has 16 amino acids. V dropped 4 bases and J dropped 5; count of bases not matched to a gene: 5.

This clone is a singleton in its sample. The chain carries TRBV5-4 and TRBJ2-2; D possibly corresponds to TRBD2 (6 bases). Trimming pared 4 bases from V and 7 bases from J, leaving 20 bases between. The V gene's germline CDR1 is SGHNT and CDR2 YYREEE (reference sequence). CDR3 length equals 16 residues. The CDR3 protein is CASSSQPGLTGGELFF. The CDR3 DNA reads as TGTGCCAGCAGCAGCCAGCCGGGACTCACGGGCGGGGAGCTGTTTTTT. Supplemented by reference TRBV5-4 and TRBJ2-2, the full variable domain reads ETGVTQSPTHLIKTRGQQVTLRCSSQSGHNTVSWYQQALGQGPQFIFQYYREEENGRGNFPPRFSGLQFPNYSSELNVNALELDDSALYLCASSSQPGLTGGELFFGEGSRLTVL.

The chain's CDR3 is CASSLYRDTGELFF. The CDR3 DNA sequence: TGTGCCAGCAGCCTCTACAGGGACACCGGGGAGCTGTTTTTT. The chain carries TRBV11-3 and TRBJ2-2, with D perhaps matching TRBD1 (6 bases). The V and J ends lost 5 bases and 3 bases respectively, with 10 bases between them. This CDR3 region has 14 residues. Looked up from germline, CDR1 is SGHNT and CDR2 is YENEEA.

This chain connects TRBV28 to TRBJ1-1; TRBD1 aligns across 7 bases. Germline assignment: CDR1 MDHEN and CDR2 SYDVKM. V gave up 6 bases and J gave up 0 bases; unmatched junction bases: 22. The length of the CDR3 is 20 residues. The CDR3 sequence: CASRLIQGYGAQGLNTEAFF. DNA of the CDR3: TGTGCCAGCAGACTAATACAGGGGTATGGTGCCCAGGGATTGAACACTGAAGCTTTCTTT.

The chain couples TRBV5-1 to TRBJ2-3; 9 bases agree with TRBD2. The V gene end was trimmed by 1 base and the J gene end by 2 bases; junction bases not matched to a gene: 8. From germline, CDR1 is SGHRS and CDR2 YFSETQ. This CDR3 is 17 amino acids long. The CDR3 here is CASSLWGSGGPTDTQYF. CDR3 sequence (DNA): TGCGCCAGCAGCTTGTGGGGCAGCGGGGGGCCCACAGATACGCAGTATTTT. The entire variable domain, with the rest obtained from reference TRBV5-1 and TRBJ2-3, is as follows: KAGVTQTPRYLIKTRGQQVTLSCSPISGHRSVSWYQQTPGQGLQFLFEYFSETQRNKGNFPGRFSGRQFSNSRSEMNVSTLELGDSALYLCASSLWGSGGPTDTQYFGPGTRLTVL.

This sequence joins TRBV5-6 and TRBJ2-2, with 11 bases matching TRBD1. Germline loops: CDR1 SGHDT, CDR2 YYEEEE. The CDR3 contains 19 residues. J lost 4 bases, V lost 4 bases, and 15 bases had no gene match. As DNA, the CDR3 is TGTGCCAGCAGCCCACCCAGGACAGGGGGCGAAGTTCTCACCGGGGAGCTGTTTTTT. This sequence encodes CASSPPRTGGEVLTGELFF.

CDR3 region: CASSLAQLRGSHEQYF. The CDR3 region has the DNA TGTGCCAGCAGCTTAGCGCAATTAAGGGGGTCCCACGAGCAGTACTTC. The chain uses TRBV7-8 and TRBJ2-7; weak D call: TRBD1 (6 bases). This CDR3 region has 16 residues. Looked up from germline, CDR1 is SGHVS and CDR2 is FQNEAQ. V was cut by 0 bases and J by 5 bases, with 17 bases left in between. Filled out from reference TRBV7-8 and TRBJ2-7, the complete variable domain reads GAGVSQSPRYKVAKRGQDVALRCDPISGHVSLFWYQQALGQGPEFLTYFQNEAQLDKSGLPSDRFFAERPEGSVSTLKIQRTQQEDSAVYLCASSLAQLRGSHEQYFGPGTRLTVT.

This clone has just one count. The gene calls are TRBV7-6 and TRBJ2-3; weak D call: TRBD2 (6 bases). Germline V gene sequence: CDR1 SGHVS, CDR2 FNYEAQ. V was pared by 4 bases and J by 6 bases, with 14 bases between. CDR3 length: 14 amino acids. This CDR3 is CASSSLSGGDTQYF. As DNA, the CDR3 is TGTGCCAGCAGCTCATTGTCTGGGGGGGATACGCAGTATTTT. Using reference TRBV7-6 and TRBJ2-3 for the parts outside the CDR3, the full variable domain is GAGVSQSPRYKVTKRGQDVALRCDPISGHVSLYWYRQALGQGPEFLTYFNYEAQQDKSGLPNDRFSAERPEGSISTLTIQRTEQRDSAMYRCASSSLSGGDTQYFGPGTRLTVL.

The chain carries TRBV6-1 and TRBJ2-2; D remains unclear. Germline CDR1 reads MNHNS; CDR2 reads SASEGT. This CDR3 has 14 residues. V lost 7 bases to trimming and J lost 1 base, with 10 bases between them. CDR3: CASNQPGNTGELFF. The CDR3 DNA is TGTGCCAGCAACCAGCCAGGGAACACCGGGGAGCTGTTTTTT.

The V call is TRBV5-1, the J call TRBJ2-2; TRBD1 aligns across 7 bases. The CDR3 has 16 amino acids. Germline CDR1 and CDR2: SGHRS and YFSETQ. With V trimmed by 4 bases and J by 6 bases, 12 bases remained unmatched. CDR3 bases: TGCGCCAGCAGCCTGCGACAGGGCGTTCTTGCCGGGGAGCTGTTTTTT. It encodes CASSLRQGVLAGELFF.

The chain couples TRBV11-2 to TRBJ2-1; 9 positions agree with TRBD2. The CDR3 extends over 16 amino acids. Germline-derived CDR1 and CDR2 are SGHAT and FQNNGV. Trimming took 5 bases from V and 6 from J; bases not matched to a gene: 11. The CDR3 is CASSPDPAGGGNEQFF. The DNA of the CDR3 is TGTGCCAGCAGCCCAGACCCAGCGGGAGGAGGCAATGAGCAGTTCTTC.

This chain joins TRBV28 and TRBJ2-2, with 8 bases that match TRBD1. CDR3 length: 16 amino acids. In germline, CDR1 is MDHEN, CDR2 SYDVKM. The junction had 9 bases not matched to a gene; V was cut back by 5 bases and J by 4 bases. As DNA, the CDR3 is TGTGCCAGCAGTCCCCCTAGGACAGGGACCACCGGGGAGCTGTTTTTT. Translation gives CASSPPRTGTTGELFF. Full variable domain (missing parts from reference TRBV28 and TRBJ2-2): DVKVTQSSRYLVKRTGEKVFLECVQDMDHENMFWYRQDPGLGLRLIYFSYDVKMKEKGDIPEGYSVSREKKERFSLILESASTNQTSMYLCASSPPRTGTTGELFFGEGSRLTVL.

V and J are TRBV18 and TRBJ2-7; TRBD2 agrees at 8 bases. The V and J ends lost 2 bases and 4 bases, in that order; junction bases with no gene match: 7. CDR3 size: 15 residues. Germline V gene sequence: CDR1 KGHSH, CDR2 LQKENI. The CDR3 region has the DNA TGTGCCAGCTCACCATCGGGGGGGATCATATACGAGCAGTACTTC. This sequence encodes CASSPSGGIIYEQYF.

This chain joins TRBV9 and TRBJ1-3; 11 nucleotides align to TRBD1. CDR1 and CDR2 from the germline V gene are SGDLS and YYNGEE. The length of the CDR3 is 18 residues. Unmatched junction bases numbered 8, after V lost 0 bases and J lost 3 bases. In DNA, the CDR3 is TGTGCCAGCAGCGTAGGGGTTGGACAGGGGGCTAATGGAAACACCATATATTTT. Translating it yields CASSVGVGQGANGNTIYF. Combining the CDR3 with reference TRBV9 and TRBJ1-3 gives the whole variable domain DSGVTQTPKHLITATGQRVTLRCSPRSGDLSVYWYQQSLDQGLQFLIQYYNGEERAKGNILERFSAQQFPDLHSELNLSSLELGDSALYFCASSVGVGQGANGNTIYFGEGSWLTVV.